In its sample, the clone carrying this TCR beta chain was seen once. CDR1 and CDR2 (germline): SGHRS, YFSETQ. The CDR3 consists of 14 residues. The data are from a study of blood T cells in healthy people across ages. A second about 6 to 12 cycle PCR used barcoded and J-beta primers. One entry per CDR3 protein, called by TCRdb with MiXCR from the 5' RACE reads. The sample includes about 800,000 distinct CDR3 sequences, 25% of them seen just once. The sample was also linked to a second study, of T cells of mothers and their children.

This sequence joins TRBV5-1 and TRBJ2-5; TRBD2 is a possible D gene (6 bases). The J call is doubtful: the DNA matches TRBJ2-7 better. The clonotype comes from a boy aged 5 to 17 in good health. Specimen: blood. The CDR3 sequence is CASNVGGASYEQYF. The CDR3 bases are TGCGCCAGCAACGTTGGAGGGGCCTCCTACGAGCAGTACTTC.